This T cell receptor (beta chain) appears in the sequencing data of a study of T cells after yellow fever vaccination. Germline lookup yields CDR1 SNHLY and CDR2 FYNNEI. The CDR3 runs to 16 residues. Unmatched junction bases numbered 11, after V lost 5 bases and J lost 7 bases. TCRdb reanalysed the 5' RACE reads using MiXCR and keeps one entry per CDR3 protein. The profile shows 30,000 to 35,000 distinct CDR3 sequences, about 6.6% of them singletons. Sample: PBMCs, either bulk or a sorted T-cell subset (CD4+, CD8+, memory, or dextramer-sorted; not recorded which), taken on the day of the first yellow fever vaccination. V is TRBV2 and J is TRBJ2-1; 10 bases fit TRBD2. The sequence derives from a man between 18 and 29 years old who received the YFV17D yellow fever vaccine. The CDR3 reads CASSRRVAGGLNEQFF. The DNA for the CDR3 is TGTGCCAGCAGTCGGCGCGTAGCGGGGGGTTTGAATGAGCAGTTCTTC.